Presented here are 29 T cell receptor beta chains from one specimen sequenced in a study of blood T cells in healthy people across ages. A sample-barcoded 5' primer and a J-beta primer mix were used in a second PCR of roughly 7 to 12 cycles. TCRdb re-called the 5' RACE reads through MiXCR, storing one row per CDR3 protein. The sample carries approximately 960,000 distinct CDR3 sequences, about 27% recorded once. The sample was also reused in another study, on T cells of mothers and their children.

Sequences were obtained from blood. The receptor set was obtained from a middle-aged woman in good health.

This chain connects TRBV28 to TRBJ2-5, with 8 bases that match TRBD1. Unmatched junction bases numbered 12, after V lost 2 bases and J lost 4 bases. Per germline, CDR1 MDHEN and CDR2 SYDVKM. This CDR3 comprises 17 residues. The CDR3 spells CASSLNRGVTGSETQYF. The CDR3 DNA reads TGTGCCAGCAGTTTAAACAGGGGGGTTACGGGTTCAGAGACCCAGTACTTC.

In this sample, this clonotype turned up a few times. This chain uses TRBV2 with TRBJ2-4; a weak D match, TRBD1 (7 bases). The CDR3 spans 13 residues. V was trimmed by 4 bases and J by 7 bases, leaving 11 bases between them. Germline CDR1 SNHLY, CDR2 FYNNEI. The CDR3 reads CASSASGGNIQYF. Written as DNA, the CDR3 is TGTGCCAGCAGTGCGTCAGGGGGGAACATTCAGTACTTC.

Ten or more counts support this clonotype. The V call is TRBV3-1, the J call TRBJ2-7; weak D call: TRBD2 (5 bases). In germline, CDR1 is LGHDT, CDR2 YNNKEL (reference sequence). The CDR3 runs to 16 residues. Trimming took off 5 bases at V and 5 bases at J, with 22 bases between the two ends. CDR3 coding DNA: TGTGCCAGCAGCAGCCACCCGCCTCGAACGGGGAACGAGCAGTACTTC. Translating gives CASSSHPPRTGNEQYF.

This clonotype turned up a few times. A single base separates this from a much larger clone, so it may be a read error. The chain is built from TRBV20-1 and TRBJ2-5; 10 bases align to TRBD1. Per the germline V gene, CDR1 is DFQATT and CDR2 is SNEGSKA (reference sequence). The ends lost 0 bases at V and 11 bases at J; junction bases unmatched: 15. The CDR3 is 16 residues long. DNA for the CDR3: TGCAGTGCTAGAGATCAAGACAGGGGGCTATTTAATGAGCAGTACTTC. It translates to CSARDQDRGLFNEQYF.

Only a few counts were recorded for this clonotype. The rearrangement links TRBV7-8 to TRBJ2-3; D tentatively reads TRBD1 or TRBD2 (5 bases each). Germline lookup yields CDR1 SGHVS and CDR2 FQNEAQ. Between the trimmed V and J ends, which lost 5 bases and 4 bases, there was a span of 13 bases. This CDR3 has 14 residues. The CDR3 region is CASSPSVGADTQYF. The CDR3 DNA reads as TGTGCCAGCAGCCCATCCGTGGGGGCAGATACGCAGTATTTT.

The CDR3 is CASSTDPGHKSSYEQYF. For the CDR3, the DNA is TGCGCCAGCAGCACAGACCCGGGCCACAAATCCTCTTACGAGCAGTACTTC. The rearrangement uses TRBV5-1 and TRBJ2-5, with unresolved D. The J call is in doubt because the DNA end fits TRBJ2-7 better. Looked up from germline, CDR1 is SGHRS and CDR2 is YFSETQ. The CDR3 extends over 17 amino acids.

This clonotype came up many times. The rearrangement links TRBV29-1 to TRBJ1-5, with 8 bases matching TRBD1. V shed 5 bases and J 2 bases; nucleotides not matched to a gene: 5. The CDR3 has 14 residues. The germline V gene encodes CDR1 SQVTM and CDR2 ANQGSEA. CDR3 loop: CSVTPGQGNQPQHF. The CDR3 DNA sequence: TGCAGCGTTACACCGGGACAGGGCAATCAGCCCCAGCATTTT.

The chain combines TRBV28 with TRBJ1-1; D is undetermined. CDR1 and CDR2 from the germline V gene are MDHEN and SYDVKM. The V end was cut by 7 bases, the J end by 1 base, with 13 bases between. The CDR3 covers 14 residues. CDR3 DNA sequence: TGTGCCAGCAAGAGGCCAGAGAGGAACACTGAAGCTTTCTTT. Translated, it gives CASKRPERNTEAFF.

Ten or more counts support this clonotype. The rearrangement uses TRBV9 and TRBJ1-4, with D uncertain. Trimming took off 3 bases at V and 2 bases at J, with 8 bases between the two ends. CDR3 size: 14 residues. Germline V gene lookup returns CDR1 SGDLS and CDR2 YYNGEE. The CDR3 reads CASSDSVTNEKLFF. DNA for the CDR3: TGTGCCAGCAGCGACTCGGTGACTAATGAAAAACTGTTTTTT.

The V call is TRBV7-8, the J call TRBJ2-1; 9 bases line up with TRBD2. The germline CDR1 and CDR2 sequences are SGHVS and FQNEAQ. This CDR3 comprises 15 residues. Germline trimming cut 6 bases from V and 11 bases from J; bases unmatched to any gene: 14. CDR3 loop: CASSPSGVRLDKQFF. The CDR3 DNA reads TGTGCCAGCAGTCCTAGCGGGGTCCGTCTGGATAAGCAGTTCTTC.

This clonotype was recorded at least ten times. V gene TRBV27 combines with J gene TRBJ2-7; D unresolved. V lost 8 bases and J 4 bases, leaving 6 bases between the germline ends. The V gene's germline CDR1 is MNHEY and CDR2 SMNVEV (reference sequence). CDR3 length: 10 amino acids. The DNA of the CDR3 is TGTGCCAGCGGAGAGTACGAGCAGTACTTC. Protein sequence: CASGEYEQYF.

V is TRBV27 and J is TRBJ1-2; weak D call: TRBD1 (5 bases). Trimming stripped 6 bases from V and 3 bases from J, with 14 bases between. Per germline, CDR1 MNHEY and CDR2 SMNVEV (reference sequence). The CDR3 extends over 14 amino acids. This CDR3 reads CASRSGGRDYGYTF. The DNA for the CDR3 is TGTGCCAGCAGGTCGGGGGGGAGAGACTATGGCTACACCTTC.

In the case of this clonotype: A read error may explain this, as a much larger clone is one base away. The chain recombines TRBV7-2 with TRBJ2-7; D remains ambiguous. The CDR3 runs 16 residues. Germline-derived CDR1 and CDR2 are SGHTA and FQGNSA. The CDR3 coding sequence is TGTGCCAGCAGCTTAGCACGGTCAGACTTCTCCCACGAGCAGTACTTC. It translates to CASSLARSDFSHEQYF. Combining the CDR3 with reference TRBV7-2 and TRBJ2-7 gives the whole variable domain GAGVSQSPSNKVTEKGKDVELRCDPISGHTALYWYRQSLGQGLEFLIYFQGNSAPDKSGLPSDRFSAERTGGSVSTLTIQRTQQEDSAVYLCASSLARSDFSHEQYFGPGTRLTVT.

The genes are TRBV7-9 and TRBJ1-1; D is uncertain. This CDR3 has 11 amino acids. The germline gives CDR1 SEHNR, CDR2 FQNEAQ (reference sequence). Trimming took off 4 bases at V and 8 bases at J, with 8 bases between the two ends. Written as DNA, the CDR3 is TGTGCCAGCAGCTCTCTTGGAGAAGCTTTCTTT. The encoded protein is CASSSLGEAFF.

In the case of this clonotype: This may come from a read error, since a much larger clone is one base off. The conserved final phenylalanine or tryptophan is absent from the CDR3, which likely points to a read error. This chain connects TRBV3-1 to TRBJ2-7; D unclear. Trimming stripped 5 bases from V and 2 bases from J, with 16 bases between. The germline gives CDR1 LGHDT, CDR2 YNNKEL (reference sequence). The CDR3 is 15 amino acids. The CDR3 reads CASSFRPERPYEQYY. The CDR3 nucleotides are TGTGCCAGCAGCTTTCGTCCAGAAAGACCCTACGAGCAGTACTAC.

This clonotype was seen only a few times. The chain carries TRBV5-1 and TRBJ2-4; 8 nucleotides align to TRBD1. CDR1 is SGHRS, CDR2 YFSETQ, per germline. The CDR3 covers 17 residues. Unmatched junction bases numbered 16, after V lost 5 bases and J lost 6 bases. For the CDR3, the DNA is TGCGCCAGCAGGAATTCCCCCGCAGGGGGCTCGGGAAACATTCAGTACTTC. Its protein is CASRNSPAGGSGNIQYF.

The chain has TRBV5-1 and TRBJ1-2; TRBD1 agrees at 7 bases. Germline values: CDR1 SGHRS, CDR2 YFSETQ. V lost 4 bases to trimming and J lost 8 bases; unmatched junction nucleotides: 8. The CDR3 contains 13 residues. Here the CDR3 reads CASSPQGTEGYTF. Written as DNA, the CDR3 is TGCGCCAGCAGCCCACAGGGGACAGAAGGCTACACCTTC.

This clonotype was counted a few times. The V call is TRBV3-1, the J call TRBJ1-1, with TRBD1 as a possible D gene (5 bases). The V gene lost 6 bases and the J gene lost 2 bases, with 13 bases spanning the gap. Germline CDR1 LGHDT, CDR2 YNNKEL (reference sequence). The CDR3 has 14 amino acids. The CDR3 loop is CASSRNQGNTEAFF. The DNA for the CDR3 is TGTGCCAGCAGTCGGAATCAGGGTAACACTGAAGCTTTCTTT. The full variable domain, completed using reference TRBV3-1 and TRBJ1-1, is DTAVSQTPKYLVTQMGNDKSIKCEQNLGHDTMYWYKQDSKKFLKIMFSYNNKELIINETVPNRFSPKSPDKAHLNLHINSLELGDSAVYFCASSRNQGNTEAFFGQGTRLTVV.

This clonotype was counted only a few times. The gene calls are TRBV15 and TRBJ1-1; a weak D match, TRBD1 (5 bases). Between the trimmed V and J ends, which lost 1 base and 1 base, there was a span of 19 bases. The CDR3 is 18 amino acids. The germline V gene has CDR1 LNHNV and CDR2 YYDKDF (reference sequence). The CDR3 loop is CATSRVTVGDRRNTEAFF. The CDR3 DNA reads TGTGCCACCAGCAGAGTAACGGTGGGGGACCGAAGGAACACTGAAGCTTTCTTT.

This chain uses TRBV9 with TRBJ1-2; no firm D call. The V end lost 3 bases, the J end lost 4 bases, and 13 bases lay between the germline ends. This CDR3 has 14 residues. CDR1 and CDR2 from the germline V gene are SGDLS and YYNGEE. The DNA of the CDR3 is TGTGCCAGCAGCGGAAACGCAAACCCCTATGGCTACACCTTC. Its protein is CASSGNANPYGYTF.

This clonotype was recorded many times. The chain uses TRBV12-3 or TRBV12-4 and TRBJ1-2, with D unresolved. CDR3 length: 15 amino acids. V was shortened by 4 bases and J by 3 bases, with 15 bases between the two germline ends. The CDR3: CASSSGVSLHYGYTF. The CDR3, as DNA: TGTGCCAGCAGTTCGGGCGTTTCCCTCCACTATGGCTACACCTTC.

The CDR3 protein is CSVEWVMRPYEQYF. The CDR3 bases are TGCAGCGTTGAATGGGTGATGAGGCCCTACGAGCAGTACTTC. The V gene is TRBV29-1, the J gene TRBJ2-5; D call uncertain. The J call may be in error: the DNA end matches TRBJ2-7 better. The germline V gene encodes CDR1 SQVTM and CDR2 ANQGSEA. The CDR3 loop spans 14 amino acids.

The gene calls are TRBV12-3 or TRBV12-4 and TRBJ1-1; 7 nucleotides align to TRBD1. This CDR3 region has 13 residues. J lost 7 bases, V lost 6 bases, and 8 bases had no gene match. The CDR3 protein is CASRRKQGIEAFF. For the CDR3, the DNA is TGTGCCAGCAGGAGAAAACAGGGGATTGAAGCTTTCTTT.

This clonotype was counted ten times or more. The J gene is TRBJ2-1, the V gene TRBV12-3 or TRBV12-4; 12 nucleotides agree with TRBD1. V was pared by 6 bases and J by 9 bases, with 6 bases of the junction left unmatched. The CDR3 is 14 amino acids. The CDR3 sequence: CASSRGTGGSEQFF. CDR3 DNA: TGTGCCAGCAGCCGCGGGACAGGGGGCTCTGAGCAGTTCTTC.

CDR3 amino acids: CASSQDLFGADTDTQYF. The CDR3 DNA reads TGCGCCAGCAGCCAAGATCTTTTCGGGGCTGACACAGATACGCAGTATTTT. The chain is built from TRBV4-3 and TRBJ2-3; either TRBD1 or TRBD2 may supply D (5 bases each). Trimming cost V 0 bases and J 2 bases, with 15 bases left between them. The germline gives CDR1 LGHNA, CDR2 YSLEER. CDR3 length: 17 amino acids.

Only a few counts were recorded for this clonotype. CDR3 in amino acids: CASSRISYRGNEQFF. The CDR3 coding sequence is TGCGCCAGCAGCCGCATTTCGTACAGGGGCAATGAGCAGTTCTTC. J is TRBJ2-1 and V is TRBV4-3, with 7 bases aligning to TRBD1. V was pared by 4 bases and J by 6 bases, with 9 bases of the junction left unmatched. Per the germline V gene, CDR1 is LGHNA and CDR2 is YSLEER. The CDR3 totals 15 residues.

This clonotype was observed at least ten times. This chain links TRBV27 with TRBJ2-1, with D possibly TRBD2 on 6 matching bases. CDR1 MNHEY and CDR2 SMNVEV come from the germline V gene (reference sequence). V was shortened by 6 bases and J by 15 bases, with 18 bases between the two germline ends. The CDR3 spans 12 residues. The CDR3 protein is CASSPRDGGRFF. The CDR3 DNA sequence: TGTGCCAGCAGCCCCAGGGACGGGGGTAGGTTCTTC.

The CDR3 coding sequence is TGCGCCAGCAGCCGGGGCCCGAACACCGGGGAGCTGTTTTTT. As protein: CASSRGPNTGELFF. This chain uses TRBV4-3 with TRBJ2-2, with D tentatively TRBD1 (5 bases). There are 14 residues in the CDR3. V shed 4 bases and J shed 0 bases, with 6 bases lying between them. Looked up from germline, CDR1 is LGHNA and CDR2 is YSLEER.

This chain connects TRBV12-3 or TRBV12-4 to TRBJ1-6, with 10 bases fitting TRBD1. The length of the CDR3 is 13 residues. Losses at the gene ends were 6 bases for V and 11 bases for J; bases not matched to a gene: 4. The CDR3 coding sequence is TGTGCCAGCAGCCGACAGGGGGCAACACCCCTCCACTTT. Translating gives CASSRQGATPLHF.